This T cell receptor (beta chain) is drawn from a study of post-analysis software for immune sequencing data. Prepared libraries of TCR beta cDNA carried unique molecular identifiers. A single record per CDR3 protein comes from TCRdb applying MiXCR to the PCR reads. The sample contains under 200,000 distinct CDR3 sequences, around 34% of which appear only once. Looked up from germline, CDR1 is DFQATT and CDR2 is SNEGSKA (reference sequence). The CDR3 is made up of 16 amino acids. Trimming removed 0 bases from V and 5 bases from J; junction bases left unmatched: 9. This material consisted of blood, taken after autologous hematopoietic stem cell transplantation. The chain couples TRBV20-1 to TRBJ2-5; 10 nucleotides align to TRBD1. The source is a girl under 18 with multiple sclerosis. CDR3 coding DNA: TGCAGTGCTAGAGATCTGGCGGGACAGGGGACGGAGACCCAGTACTTC. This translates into CSARDLAGQGTETQYF.